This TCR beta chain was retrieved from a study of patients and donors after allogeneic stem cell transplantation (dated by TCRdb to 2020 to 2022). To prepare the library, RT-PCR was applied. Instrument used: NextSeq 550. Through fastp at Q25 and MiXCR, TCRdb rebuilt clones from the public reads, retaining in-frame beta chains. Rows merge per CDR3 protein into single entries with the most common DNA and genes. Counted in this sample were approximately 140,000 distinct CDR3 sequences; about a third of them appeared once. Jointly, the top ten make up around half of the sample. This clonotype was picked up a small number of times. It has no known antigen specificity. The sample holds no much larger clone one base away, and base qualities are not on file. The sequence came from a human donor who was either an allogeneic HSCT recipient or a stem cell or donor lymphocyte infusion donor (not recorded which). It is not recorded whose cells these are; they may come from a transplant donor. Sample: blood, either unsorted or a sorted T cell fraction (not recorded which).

The CDR3 protein is CARGVGRANTGELFF. The sequenced DNA is TGTGCCAGAGGGGTAGGCAGGGCGAACACCGGGGAGCTGTTTTTT. The chain is encoded by TRBV21-1 joined to TRBJ2-2; TRBD1, the table's D call, was not compared with the DNA. TRBV21-1 is listed as a pseudogene. There are 15 amino acids in the CDR3, from cysteine to phenylalanine inclusive. Only CDR3 DNA is held: 45 bases, read in frame from base 1.